This TCR beta chain was identified during a study of T cell clonotyping in hematopoietic cell transplantation. This clone was found a few times. The method was immunoSEQ multiplex PCR; TCRdb's version includes in-frame clones alone and lacks a portion of them. The sample carries fewer than 25,000 clones, approximately 75% recorded once. As to time point: recipient sample about 28 days before transplant, after cytoreduction. Trimming removed 4 bases from V and 4 bases from J; junction bases left unmatched: 3. The CDR3 length is 14 residues. Germline CDR1 is SGHVS and CDR2 is FQNEAQ. The clonotype originates from a man between 60 and 75 years old with acute myeloid leukemia. Some clones in this sample may be carry-over from other donors' samples. This rearrangement joins TRBV7-8 to TRBJ1-3; 8 nucleotides match TRBD1. This specimen was peripheral blood mononuclear cells, taken before stem cell transplant. The CDR3 loop is CASSYRGSGNTIYF. CDR3 bases: TGTGCCAGCAGCTACAGGGGGTCAGGAAACACCATATATTTT.